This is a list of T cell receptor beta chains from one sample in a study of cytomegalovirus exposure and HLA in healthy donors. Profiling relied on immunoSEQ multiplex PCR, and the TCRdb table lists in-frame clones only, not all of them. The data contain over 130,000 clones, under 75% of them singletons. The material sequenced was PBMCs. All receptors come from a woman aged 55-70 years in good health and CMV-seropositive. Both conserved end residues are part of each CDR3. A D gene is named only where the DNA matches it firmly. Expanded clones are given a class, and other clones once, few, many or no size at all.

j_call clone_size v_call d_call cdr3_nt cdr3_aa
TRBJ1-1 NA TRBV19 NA TGTGCCAGTAGTTTCCAGGTGAACACTGAAGCTTTCTTT CASSFQVNTEAFF
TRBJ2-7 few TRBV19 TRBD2 TGTGCCAGTAGCTTCGGGGGGAGCTCCTACGAGCAGTACTTC CASSFGGSSYEQYF
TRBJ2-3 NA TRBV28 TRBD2 TGTGCCAGCAGTTTCGGGAGGGGTTTTTACGGGGGAAGCACAGATACGCAGTATTTT CASSFGRGFYGGSTDTQYF
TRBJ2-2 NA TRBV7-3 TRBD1 TGTGCCAGCAGCACAGGGACAGGGGGCACCGGGGAGCTGTTTTTT CASSTGTGGTGELFF
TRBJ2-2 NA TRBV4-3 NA TGCGCCAGCAGCCAAGATCGGCGGGCTAAGAACACCGGGGAGCTGTTTTTT CASSQDRRAKNTGELFF
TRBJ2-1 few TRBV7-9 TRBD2 TGTGCCAGCAGCCCCTCGGCTAGCGGGAGGGGGGAGCAGTTCTTC CASSPSASGRGEQFF
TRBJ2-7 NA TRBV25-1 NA TGTGCCAGCAGTGATCTCGGGACTCCCCCCTACGAGCAGTACTTC CASSDLGTPPYEQYF
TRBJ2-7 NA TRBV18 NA TGTGCCAGCTCACCACTTCAGCGTAGCGAGCAGTACTTC CASSPLQRSEQYF
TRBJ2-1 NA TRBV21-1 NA TGTGCCAGCAGCAAAGCTGGGGGCTGCCCCTACAATGAGCAGTTCTTC CASSKAGGCPYNEQFF
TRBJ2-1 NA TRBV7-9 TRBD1 TGTGCCAGCAGCTTAGAATGGACAGGGATAAAGGGGCAGTTCTTC CASSLEWTGIKGQFF
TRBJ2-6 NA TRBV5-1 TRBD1 TGCGCCAGCAGCCAAGGACAGGAGGCGGGGGCCAACGTCCTGACTTTC CASSQGQEAGANVLTF
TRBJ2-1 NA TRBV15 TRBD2 TGTGCCACCAGCAGAGGGACTAGCGGGAGCTATGAGCAGTTCTTC CATSRGTSGSYEQFF
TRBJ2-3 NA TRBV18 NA TGTGCCAGCTCTCCTTTTACGGTTCCAGGGCCAGATACGCAGTATTTT CASSPFTVPGPDTQYF
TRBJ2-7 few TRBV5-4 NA TGTGCCAGCAGTCAAGGCGGAGAGCAGTACTTC CASSQGGEQYF
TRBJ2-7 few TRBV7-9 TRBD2 TGTGCCAGCAGCTCCCCCCGAGGTAGCGGGAGGGCCGGGTTCTACGAGCAGTACTTC CASSSPRGSGRAGFYEQYF
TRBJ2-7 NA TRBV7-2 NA TGTGCCAGCAGTCCCCGGGGGGGACAGGGTTTTAACGAGCAGTACTTC CASSPRGGQGFNEQYF
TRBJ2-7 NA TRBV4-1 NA TGCGCCAGCAGCCAAAACAGGAACTCCTACGAGCAGTACTTC CASSQNRNSYEQYF
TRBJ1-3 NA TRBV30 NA TGTGCCTGGGCTTACGGGGGGCTTGGAAACACCATATATTTT CAWAYGGLGNTIYF
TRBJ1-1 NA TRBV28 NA TGTGCCAGCAGTTTCTTACAGAAGAACACTGAAGCTTTCTTT CASSFLQKNTEAFF
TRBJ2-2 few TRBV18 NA TGTGCCAGCTCACCACCAGGAGGAGCCTACACCGGGGAGCTGTTTTTT CASSPPGGAYTGELFF
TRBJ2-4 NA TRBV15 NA TGTGCCACCAGCCTCCGGGGAGTAGCCAAAAACATTCAGTACTTC CATSLRGVAKNIQYF
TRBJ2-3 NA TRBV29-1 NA TGCAGCGTTTTTGCCAGCGGGTATTTCACAGATACGCAGTATTTT CSVFASGYFTDTQYF
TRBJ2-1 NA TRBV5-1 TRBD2 TGCGCCAGCAGCCTGACTAGCGTCACCTACAATGAGCAGTTCTTC CASSLTSVTYNEQFF
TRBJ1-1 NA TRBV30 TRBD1 TGTGCCTGGTTAGGAGGGGGCCGGGAAGCTTTCTTT CAWLGGGREAFF
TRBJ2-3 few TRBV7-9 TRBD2 TGTGCCAGCAGCTCTGGTGGGTTCGGGGGGTTCACAGATACGCAGTATTTT CASSSGGFGGFTDTQYF
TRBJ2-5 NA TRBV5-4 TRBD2 TGTGCCAGCAGTCCCCGACTAGCGGGACAAGAGACCCAGTACTTC CASSPRLAGQETQYF
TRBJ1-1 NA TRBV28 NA TGTGCCAGCAGTTTAACTGACACTGAAGCTTTCTTT CASSLTDTEAFF
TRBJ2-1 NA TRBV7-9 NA TGTGCCAGCAGCGTAGGGACTCAATCCTCCTACAATGAGCAGTTCTTC CASSVGTQSSYNEQFF
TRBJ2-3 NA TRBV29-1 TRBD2 TGCAGCGTTGAAGGTGCCAGCGGGAGGCCTCCAGATACGCAGTATTTT CSVEGASGRPPDTQYF
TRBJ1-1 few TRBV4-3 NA TGCGCCAGCAGCCCGGGACAACAGAACACTGAAGCTTTCTTT CASSPGQQNTEAFF
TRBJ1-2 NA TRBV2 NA TGTGCCAGCACTCTCCTAGGGGATAATGGCTACACCTTC CASTLLGDNGYTF
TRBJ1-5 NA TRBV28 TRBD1 TGTGCCAGCAGTCTCCGACAGGGCCGGGGACCCCAGCATTTT CASSLRQGRGPQHF
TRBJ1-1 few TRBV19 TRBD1 TGTGCCAGTAGTCCGCGCACAGGGGGCAACACTGAAGCTTTCTTT CASSPRTGGNTEAFF
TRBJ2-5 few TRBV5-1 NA TGCGCCAGCAGCTTGGAGGTCAGAGGGCGAGAGACCCAGTACTTC CASSLEVRGRETQYF
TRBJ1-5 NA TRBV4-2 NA TGTGCCAGCAGCCAAGATAGGAACGGGGGGCAGCAGCCCCAGCATTTT CASSQDRNGGQQPQHF